The 9 T cell receptor beta chains reported below all come from one sample, sequenced in a study of T cells in localized non-small cell lung cancer. Data came from immunoSEQ multiplex PCR; TCRdb stores just in-frame clones and leaves some out. The sample consists of about 35,000 clones, approximately 90% of them appearing once. The sequenced sample was peripheral blood mononuclear cells, obtained before any cancer treatment. Receptor source: a female donor of 60 years or more with stage II lung adenocarcinoma.

The chain combines TRBV6-1 with TRBJ1-5; D remains ambiguous. CDR1 is MNHNS, CDR2 SASEGT, per germline. The CDR3 has 14 residues. V shed 2 bases and J shed 4 bases, with 9 bases lying between them. As DNA, the CDR3 is TGTGCCAGCAGTGAACAAGGTGGTAATCAGCCCCAGCATTTT. This translates into CASSEQGGNQPQHF.

This chain joins TRBV5-4 and TRBJ2-2; D gene ambiguous. CDR3 size: 13 residues. Germline lookup yields CDR1 SGHNT and CDR2 YYREEE (reference sequence). V lost 0 bases and J 4 bases, leaving 4 bases between the germline ends. This chain's CDR3 is CASSLEGTGELFF. CDR3 nucleotides: TGTGCCAGCAGCTTGGAGGGCACCGGGGAGCTGTTTTTT.

The chain recombines TRBV9 with TRBJ1-5, with TRBD1 identical over 11 bases. The CDR3 is 14 residues long. Trimming at V came to 2 bases and at J to 6 bases, leaving 1 base not matched to a gene. Germline V gene lookup returns CDR1 SGDLS and CDR2 YYNGEE. The CDR3 region is CASSVGQGGQPQHF. The CDR3, as DNA: TGTGCCAGCAGCGTGGGACAGGGGGGTCAGCCCCAGCATTTT.

The rearrangement joins TRBV19 to TRBJ2-1; no firm D call. The CDR3 is 16 residues long. The V end was cut by 8 bases, the J end by 2 bases, with 19 bases between. The germline V gene encodes CDR1 LNHDA and CDR2 SQIVND (reference sequence). The CDR3, as DNA: TGTGCCAGTCACTTTAACACCGACCTCGCCTACAATGAGCAGTTCTTC. This gives the protein CASHFNTDLAYNEQFF.

The chain employs TRBV28 and TRBJ2-1; TRBD1 matches at 8 bases. V lost 6 bases and J lost 2; bases outside the gene matches: 12. CDR1 MDHEN and CDR2 SYDVKM come from the germline V gene. This CDR3 contains 17 residues. The DNA of the CDR3 is TGTGCCAGCAGATATCTACGAGGACAGGGTACCTACAATGAGCAGTTCTTC. As protein: CASRYLRGQGTYNEQFF.

The rearrangement uses TRBV5-1 and TRBJ2-7; 8 bases map to TRBD2. Per germline, CDR1 SGHRS and CDR2 YFSETQ. Trimming at V came to 2 bases and at J to 4 bases, leaving 5 bases not matched to a gene. The CDR3 extends over 14 amino acids. This CDR3 reads CASSLAGERYEQYF. The CDR3 DNA is TGCGCCAGCAGCTTAGCGGGAGAGAGGTACGAGCAGTACTTC.

The rearrangement links TRBV29-1 to TRBJ2-2; 10 nucleotides agree with TRBD2. CDR1 SQVTM and CDR2 ANQGSEA come from the germline V gene. Losses at the gene ends were 4 bases for V and 3 bases for J; bases not matched to a gene: 5. The CDR3 contains 15 residues. DNA for the CDR3: TGCAGCGTTGTACTAGCGGGGCACTACACCGGGGAGCTGTTTTTT. Translated, it gives CSVVLAGHYTGELFF.

The V gene is TRBV19, the J gene TRBJ1-3; D may be TRBD1 (5 bases). Germline V lookup: CDR1 LNHDA, CDR2 SQIVND (reference sequence). Trimming pared 4 bases from V and 4 bases from J, leaving 20 bases between. This CDR3 spans 17 amino acids. This CDR3 is CASSTAIPGRGGNTIYF. The CDR3, as DNA: TGTGCCAGTAGTACCGCCATACCGGGACGCGGGGGAAACACCATATATTTT.

The gene calls are TRBV7-9 and TRBJ2-7; no reliable D call. The CDR3 is 11 amino acids. CDR1 is SEHNR and CDR2 is FQNEAQ in the germline V gene (reference sequence). V dropped 5 bases and J dropped 4 bases, with 6 bases sitting between them. Here the CDR3 reads CASSPIYEQYF. In nucleotides, the CDR3 is TGTGCCAGCAGCCCCATATACGAGCAGTACTTC.